The TCR beta chain under discussion was sequenced for a study of T cell changes during pregnancy in multiple sclerosis. Generated by immunoSEQ multiplex PCR, the TCRdb table keeps only in-frame clones and is missing some. The sample records around 110,000 clones, around 93% being singletons. The sample here was peripheral blood, taken in the third trimester of pregnancy. The clonotype originates from a female donor in good health, enrolled as a control in a pregnancy study.

As DNA, the CDR3 is TGTGCCAGCTCAACGGCGGGTTCCTACGAGCAGTACTTC. The encoded protein is CASSTAGSYEQYF. The V gene is TRBV18, the J gene TRBJ2-7; weak D call: TRBD2 (5 bases). CDR1 is KGHSH and CDR2 is LQKENI in the germline V gene. V lost 5 bases to trimming and J lost 1 base, with 9 bases between them. CDR3 length: 13 residues.